Sequencing of this TCR beta chain was carried out in a study of shared clonotypes between healthy human individuals. The V end lost 3 bases, the J end lost 3 bases, and 14 bases lay between the germline ends. Per germline, CDR1 LNHDA and CDR2 SQIVND (reference sequence). The CDR3 covers 15 residues. Unsorted PBMC replicate PCRs drew on about 280 ng DNA, representing 30,000 to 35,000 T cell genomes. Sequencing used immunoSEQ multiplex PCR; TCRdb keeps in-frame clones, though not all of them. The sample shows about 480,000 clones, 79% of them seen only once. Donors, without exception, were Caucasian adults residing in Nashville, Tennessee.

The origin of this receptor is a woman aged 40 to 50 in good health. Some clones in this sample may be carry-over from other donors' samples. This chain links TRBV19 with TRBJ1-2; D perhaps matches TRBD1 (5 bases). Sequencing was performed on PBMCs. Written as DNA, the CDR3 is TGTGCCAGTAGTATCGGGCAGGGAAGGTACTATGGCTACACCTTC. Its translation: CASSIGQGRYYGYTF.